This TCR beta chain appears in the sequencing data of a study of blood T cell repertoires in COVID-19. Repertoires were generated with immunoSEQ multiplex PCR, while TCRdb's copy carries only in-frame clones and drops some. The sample consists of 110,000 to 150,000 clones, roughly three quarters of them appearing once. Donors were grouped by their self-reported clinical history. The CDR3 runs to 16 residues. Deletions cut 3 bases from V and 0 bases from J, with 14 bases between. Per the germline V gene, CDR1 is MNHNS and CDR2 is SASEGT. This chain joins TRBV6-1 and TRBJ1-2; D may be TRBD1 (5 bases). What was sequenced was PBMCs or T cells enriched from blood (not recorded which). The TCR originated in a woman aged 45 to 65 who had recovered from COVID-19. As DNA, the CDR3 is TGTGCCAGCAGTGAGGGGGGGTACGCCTCTAACTATGGCTACACCTTC. This encodes CASSEGGYASNYGYTF.